This passage covers 25 T cell receptor beta chains from one sample sequenced in a study of T cell repertoires in cytomegalovirus infection. Each CDR3 protein is one row after TCRdb ran MiXCR on the reads. The data hold hundreds of thousands of distinct CDR3 sequences, with less than 40% observed a single time. The sequencing sample was made of PBMCs. The receptors were sampled from a human donor in good health (CMV status not recorded). Some clones in this sample may be carry-over from other donors' samples.

This chain connects TRBV28 to TRBJ1-1; D is perhaps TRBD1 (5 bases). The V gene lost 6 bases and the J gene lost 0 bases, with 17 bases spanning the gap. Germline assignment: CDR1 MDHEN and CDR2 SYDVKM. The CDR3 contains 16 residues. This chain's CDR3 is CASRPPGSPMNTEAFF. CDR3 nucleotides: TGTGCCAGCAGACCCCCAGGGTCCCCCATGAACACTGAAGCTTTCTTT.

The chain has TRBV12-3 or TRBV12-4 and TRBJ1-4; no clear D. This CDR3 comprises 14 residues. V lost 1 base, J lost 4 bases, and 7 bases lay in between. DNA of the CDR3: TGTGCCAGCAGTTTAGGAGGGATTAATGAAAAACTGTTTTTT. It yields the protein CASSLGGINEKLFF.

This clonotype was picked up many times. The rearrangement joins TRBV7-2 to TRBJ2-5, with TRBD1 identical over 8 bases. The length of the CDR3 is 13 residues. Per the germline V gene, CDR1 is SGHTA and CDR2 is FQGNSA. The V and J ends lost 6 bases and 3 bases, in that order; junction bases with no gene match: 3. CDR3 sequence (DNA): TGTGCCAGCAGTGACAGGGGCAAAGAGACCCAGTACTTC. Translated, it gives CASSDRGKETQYF.

The J gene is TRBJ2-5, the V gene TRBV11-2; possibly TRBD1 or TRBD2 for D (5 bases each). This CDR3 comprises 13 residues. V was shortened by 8 bases and J by 2 bases, with 12 bases between the two germline ends. The germline V gene has CDR1 SGHAT and CDR2 FQNNGV. For the CDR3, the DNA is TGTGCCAGCCGGGGACGAAGACAAGAGACCCAGTACTTC. Its translation is CASRGRRQETQYF.

This sequence joins TRBV2 and TRBJ1-6, with D perhaps matching TRBD1 (5 bases). This CDR3 has 13 amino acids. The ends were cut back, 7 bases at V and 6 bases at J, with 10 bases in the middle. Germline CDR1 is SNHLY and CDR2 is FYNNEI. CDR3 amino acids: CASIDRGNSPLHF. For the CDR3, the DNA is TGTGCCAGCATAGATAGGGGTAATTCACCCCTCCACTTT.

The J gene is TRBJ1-1, the V gene TRBV6-5; no definite D call. This CDR3 is built from 14 residues. V was trimmed by 5 bases and J by 3 bases, leaving 13 bases between them. The germline CDR1 and CDR2 sequences are MNHEY and SVGAGI. The CDR3: CASSGRDLDTEAFF. The CDR3 region has the DNA TGTGCCAGCAGTGGGAGGGATTTGGACACTGAAGCTTTCTTT.

This clonotype was recorded only once. The genes are TRBV20-1 and TRBJ1-5, with 9 bases lining up with TRBD1. Per the germline V gene, CDR1 is DFQATT and CDR2 is SNEGSKA (reference sequence). This CDR3 is 19 amino acids long. The junction had 20 bases not matched to a gene; V was cut back by 6 bases and J by 2 bases. CDR3: CSAKTFGTGLVEGNQPQHF. The CDR3 DNA reads TGCAGTGCAAAGACTTTTGGGACAGGGCTGGTTGAGGGCAATCAGCCCCAGCATTTT.

This clonotype was detected a few times. At one boundary the junction diverges from the germline segment, which might be a read error. This chain uses TRBV12-3 or TRBV12-4 with TRBJ1-2, with D unresolved. The CDR3 is made up of 13 amino acids. The chain's CDR3 is CASSTEGIRFSGF. The DNA for the CDR3 is TGTGCCAGCAGCACAGAGGGAATCCGATTTTCCGGCTTC.

The table lists this clonotype with many counts. This chain links TRBV7-2 with TRBJ2-3; 8 positions agree with TRBD2. CDR1 is SGHTA, CDR2 FQGNSA, per germline. J lost 0 bases, V lost 1 base, and 15 bases had no gene match. The length of the CDR3 is 20 residues. The CDR3 bases are TGTGCCAGCAGCTTAGTCCCGGGGGGGCTAGCGGCCGTAAGCACAGATACGCAGTATTTT. Its translation: CASSLVPGGLAAVSTDTQYF.

The chain links TRBV5-1 to TRBJ2-7; 14 bases fit TRBD2. Germline CDR1 is SGHRS and CDR2 is YFSETQ. With 5 bases clipped from V and 6 bases from J, the junction kept 10 bases outside the gene matches. The CDR3 runs 16 residues. CDR3 protein: CASRGLAGVKGSEQYF. The CDR3 DNA follows: TGCGCCAGCAGGGGACTAGCGGGAGTCAAGGGGTCCGAGCAGTACTTC.

This chain links TRBV7-2 with TRBJ2-7; TRBD1 matches at 7 bases. V shed 1 base, J shed 4 bases, and the junction held 4 bases outside the gene matches. The germline CDR1 and CDR2 sequences are SGHTA and FQGNSA. The length of the CDR3 is 14 residues. This chain's CDR3 is CASSLEQGIYEQYF. The DNA of the CDR3 is TGTGCCAGCAGCTTAGAACAGGGGATATACGAGCAGTACTTC.

The CDR3 bases are TGTGCCTGGAGTCACCCACCCTGGACCCAGCATTTT. Protein: CAWSHPPWTQHF. The rearrangement links TRBV30 to TRBJ1-5; no firm D call. V shed 2 bases and J shed 11 bases, with 13 bases lying between them. Germline V gives CDR1 GTSNPN, CDR2 SVGIG (reference sequence). CDR3 size: 12 residues.

The V and J genes are TRBV28 and TRBJ2-7, with D perhaps matching TRBD1 (5 bases). This CDR3 contains 13 residues. Trimming shortened V by 4 bases and J by 2 bases, and 9 bases separated the two germline ends. The germline V gene encodes CDR1 MDHEN and CDR2 SYDVKM. The CDR3: CASSWQGTYEQYF. The CDR3 DNA is TGTGCCAGCAGTTGGCAGGGAACCTACGAGCAGTACTTC.

This clonotype showed up just a few times. The chain links TRBV7-2 to TRBJ1-3, with a tentative D call TRBD1 (5 bases). CDR3 size: 17 residues. The V and J ends lost 0 bases and 1 base respectively, with 13 bases between them. Germline V CDR1 and CDR2: SGHTA, FQGNSA. The CDR3 is CASSLANRGVSGNTIYF. The CDR3 region has the DNA TGTGCCAGCAGCTTAGCTAACCGGGGGGTTTCTGGAAACACCATATATTTT.

The rearrangement links TRBV28 to TRBJ2-1, with D maybe TRBD1 (6 bases). This CDR3 is 15 amino acids long. V lost 7 bases and J 0 bases, leaving 13 bases between the germline ends. The germline V gene encodes CDR1 MDHEN and CDR2 SYDVKM. DNA of the CDR3: TGTGCCAGCAACCTGGGGGCGAGCTCCTACAATGAGCAGTTCTTC. This encodes CASNLGASSYNEQFF.

The chain is built from TRBV6-2 or TRBV6-3 and TRBJ2-1; D remains ambiguous. Trimming removed 8 bases from V and 6 bases from J, with 17 bases in between. The CDR3 runs 14 residues. Germline-derived CDR1 and CDR2 are MNHEY and SVGEGT. Here the CDR3 DNA reads TGTGCCAGCGAAACAGCCTTTTCGCCCAATGAGCAGTTCTTC. Encoded protein: CASETAFSPNEQFF.

Many counts were recorded for this clonotype. This chain links TRBV7-9 with TRBJ1-5; the D is unclear. CDR1 and CDR2 from the germline V gene are SEHNR and FQNEAQ (reference sequence). V was cut by 5 bases and J by 1 base, with 15 bases left in between. The CDR3 is 16 residues long. CDR3 sequence (DNA): TGTGCCAGCAGCCTGTGGTCCTTAGGGAGCAATCAGCCCCAGCATTTT. Its translation: CASSLWSLGSNQPQHF.

Concerning this clonotype itself: This sequence may be a read error, since a much larger clone differs from it by one base. The V call is TRBV28, the J call TRBJ1-2; a weak D match, TRBD1 (6 bases). Germline V CDR1 and CDR2: MDHEN, SYDVKM. The CDR3 has 15 amino acids. The CDR3 here is CASSDPGGGARGSTF. CDR3 DNA sequence: TGTGCCAGCAGTGACCCCGGGGGGGGGGCCCGCGGCTCCACCTTC.

In its sample, this clonotype was seen a few times. Written as DNA, the CDR3 is TGTGCCAGCAGTCAACAGCAGAACACTGAAGCTTTCTTT. This gives the protein CASSQQQNTEAFF. The rearrangement links TRBV6-1 to TRBJ1-1; D unresolved. The V end was cut by 5 bases, the J end by 1 base, with 8 bases between. This CDR3 has 13 residues. Germline values: CDR1 MNHNS, CDR2 SASEGT.

This clonotype has just a few counts. The chain carries TRBV11-2 and TRBJ2-1; D not resolved. This CDR3 has 15 amino acids. V was pared by 0 bases and J by 3 bases, with 9 bases between. Germline V CDR1 and CDR2: SGHAT, FQNNGV. CDR3 DNA sequence: TGTGCCAGCAGCTTAGATCTACTGGGCTACAATGAGCAGTTCTTC. Protein product: CASSLDLLGYNEQFF.

This clonotype has only one observation. The V gene is TRBV19, the J gene TRBJ2-4; D possibly corresponds to TRBD2 (5 bases). Trimming took off 5 bases at V and 7 bases at J, with 18 bases between the two ends. The CDR3 has 15 amino acids. Looked up from germline, CDR1 is LNHDA and CDR2 is SQIVND (reference sequence). As DNA, the CDR3 is TGTGCCAGTAGTGTCTCTCCGGGAAGAGAGAACATTCAGTACTTC. It yields the protein CASSVSPGRENIQYF.

This clonotype has a handful of counts. This chain connects TRBV7-9 to TRBJ1-1; 9 nucleotides align to TRBD1. With V trimmed by 1 base and J by 4 bases, 1 base remained unmatched. In germline, CDR1 is SEHNR, CDR2 FQNEAQ (reference sequence). CDR3 length equals 14 residues. The DNA for the CDR3 is TGTGCCAGCAGCTTAGTGGGACAGGGCACTGAAGCTTTCTTT. It is translated as CASSLVGQGTEAFF.

This clonotype was counted ten times or more. This chain connects TRBV7-2 to TRBJ2-5; 8 bases fit TRBD1. Germline assignment: CDR1 SGHTA and CDR2 FQGNSA. V gave up 1 base and J gave up 1 base; unmatched junction bases: 11. The CDR3 runs 18 residues. The chain's CDR3 is CASSLVPRTGFPQETQYF. The DNA of the CDR3 is TGTGCCAGCAGCTTAGTCCCCCGGACAGGGTTCCCCCAAGAGACCCAGTACTTC.

The chain joins TRBV20-1 to TRBJ2-5; TRBD1 is a possible D gene (5 bases). The CDR3 spans 11 residues. The ends were cut back, 5 bases at V and 5 bases at J, with 9 bases in the middle. Germline values: CDR1 DFQATT, CDR2 SNEGSKA (reference sequence). In DNA, the CDR3 is TGCAGTGCTCTTCCAGGGGAGACCCAGTACTTC. Translation: CSALPGETQYF.

The chain couples TRBV5-5 to TRBJ2-3; D unclear. This CDR3 is built from 17 residues. Trimming pared 6 bases from V and 2 bases from J, leaving 22 bases between. Germline V gives CDR1 SGHKS, CDR2 YYEKEE (reference sequence). The CDR3 DNA reads TGTGCCAGCATCTTCCTATTAGGACGTCTACACACAGATACGCAGTATTTT. Protein product: CASIFLLGRLHTDTQYF.